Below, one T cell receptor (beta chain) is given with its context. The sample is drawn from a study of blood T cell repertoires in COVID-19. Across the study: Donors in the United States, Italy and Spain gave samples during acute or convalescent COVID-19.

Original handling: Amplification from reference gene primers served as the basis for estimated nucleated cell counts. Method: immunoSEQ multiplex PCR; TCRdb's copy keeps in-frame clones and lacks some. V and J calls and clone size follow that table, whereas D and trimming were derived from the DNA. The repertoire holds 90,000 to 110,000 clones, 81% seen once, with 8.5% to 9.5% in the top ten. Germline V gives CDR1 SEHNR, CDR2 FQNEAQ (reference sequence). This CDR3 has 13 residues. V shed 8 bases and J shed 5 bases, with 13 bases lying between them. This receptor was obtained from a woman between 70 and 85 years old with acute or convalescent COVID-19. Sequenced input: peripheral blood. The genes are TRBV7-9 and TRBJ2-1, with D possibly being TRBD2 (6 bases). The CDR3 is CASWRWGDNEQFF. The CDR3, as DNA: TGTGCCAGCTGGAGGTGGGGGGACAATGAGCAGTTCTTC.